The 23 T cell receptor beta chains listed next were all sequenced from one sample in a study of blood T cell repertoires in COVID-19. Profiled with immunoSEQ multiplex PCR; TCRdb holds only in-frame clones, not every one. The sample lists 300,000 to 400,000 clones; around 88% were seen once. Sequenced sample: peripheral blood. The receptor source for this set is a woman in her sixties or seventies with COVID-19, enrolled during active disease.

The CDR3 here is CAWSGQLRGRDGYTF. In DNA form, the CDR3 reads TGTGCCTGGAGTGGTCAGCTGAGGGGGCGCGATGGCTACACCTTC. V usage is TRBV30 and J usage is TRBJ1-2; 7 positions agree with TRBD1. The CDR3 loop spans 15 amino acids. The junction had 11 bases not matched to a gene; V was cut back by 1 base and J by 6 bases. Germline-derived CDR1 and CDR2 are GTSNPN and SVGIG (reference sequence).

The V call is TRBV25-1, the J call TRBJ2-1; 9 bases fit TRBD2. The V gene end was trimmed by 6 bases and the J gene end by 5 bases; junction bases not matched to a gene: 11. This CDR3 has 16 amino acids. The germline gives CDR1 MGHDK, CDR2 SYGVNS. CDR3 residues: CASRGGGGAEHNEQFF. The CDR3 coding sequence is TGTGCCAGCAGGGGCGGCGGGGGGGCCGAACACAATGAGCAGTTCTTC.

The V gene is TRBV6-5, the J gene TRBJ2-7, with TRBD2 identical over 8 bases. Trimming at V came to 0 bases and at J to 6 bases, leaving 10 bases not matched to a gene. This CDR3 has 16 amino acids. Germline V gene sequence: CDR1 MNHEY, CDR2 SVGAGI. The CDR3 spells CASSYSITGGPLEQYF. In nucleotides, the CDR3 is TGTGCCAGCAGTTACTCGATTACGGGGGGGCCGCTCGAGCAGTACTTC.

The rearrangement joins TRBV3-1 (or the pseudogene TRBV3-2) to TRBJ2-1; possible D gene TRBD2, 6 bases. The CDR3 spans 15 residues. V lost 0 bases, J lost 4 bases, and 10 bases lay in between. CDR1 is LGHDT, CDR2 YNNKEL, per germline (reference sequence). DNA of the CDR3: TGTGCCAGCAGCCAAGAAGGGACTCCATACAATGAGCAGTTCTTC. Protein product: CASSQEGTPYNEQFF.

This chain connects TRBV7-3 to TRBJ2-7; no reliable D call. This CDR3 is built from 14 residues. Germline assignment: CDR1 SGHTA and CDR2 FQGTGA. V was shortened by 4 bases and J by 7 bases, with 17 bases between the two germline ends. The CDR3 sequence: CASSSQSSSHEQYF. The CDR3 DNA reads TGTGCCAGCAGCTCACAAAGTTCCTCGCATGAGCAGTACTTC.

This clone was counted only a few times. V usage is TRBV2 and J usage is TRBJ1-1; 7 bases map to TRBD1. Germline values: CDR1 SNHLY, CDR2 FYNNEI. The CDR3 sequence is 13 residues long. Unmatched junction bases numbered 5, after V lost 10 bases and J lost 0 bases. The CDR3 region has the DNA TGTGCCACCGGACAGGACATGAACACTGAAGCTTTCTTT. Its protein is CATGQDMNTEAFF.

The chain links TRBV2 to TRBJ2-3, with TRBD2 matching over 9 bases. J gave up 6 bases and V 4 bases, and 11 bases lay outside the gene matches. The CDR3 runs to 16 residues. Germline assignment: CDR1 SNHLY and CDR2 FYNNEI. The chain's CDR3 is CASSVVLAGIQDTQYF. In DNA form, the CDR3 reads TGTGCCAGCAGTGTCGTACTAGCGGGCATTCAGGATACGCAGTATTTT.

The chain's CDR3 is CASSYPTGNTEAFF. The DNA for the CDR3 is TGCGCCAGCAGCTACCCGACAGGGAACACTGAAGCTTTCTTT. The rearrangement links TRBV5-1 to TRBJ1-1; perhaps TRBD1 as D (6 bases). With 3 bases removed from V and 1 base from J, the gap between germline ends came to 10 bases. The CDR3 totals 14 residues. Germline values: CDR1 SGHRS, CDR2 YFSETQ. Full variable domain (remainder filled in from reference TRBV5-1 and TRBJ1-1): KAGVTQTPRYLIKTRGQQVTLSCSPISGHRSVSWYQQTPGQGLQFLFEYFSETQRNKGNFPGRFSGRQFSNSRSEMNVSTLELGDSALYLCASSYPTGNTEAFFGQGTRLTVV.

This chain uses TRBV7-3 with TRBJ2-3; D unresolved. This CDR3 has 16 amino acids. From germline, CDR1 is SGHTA and CDR2 FQGTGA. V was clipped by 3 bases and J by 3 bases, with 16 bases between them. As DNA, the CDR3 is TGTGCCAGCAGCTTCCTTGGCCGAGTGGAGACAGATACGCAGTATTTT. Protein: CASSFLGRVETDTQYF.

This clone was detected once. The chain joins TRBV27 to TRBJ1-1; D is ambiguous. CDR3 length equals 15 residues. CDR1 and CDR2 from the germline V gene are MNHEY and SMNVEV (reference sequence). The V end lost 5 bases, the J end lost 7 bases, and 20 bases lay between the germline ends. The CDR3 reads CASSPLEGYNREAFF. CDR3 nucleotide sequence: TGTGCCAGCAGTCCCCTAGAGGGCTATAACCGTGAAGCTTTCTTT.

The chain links TRBV19 to TRBJ2-7; the match to TRBD1 covers 11 bases. CDR1 is LNHDA, CDR2 SQIVND, per germline (reference sequence). This CDR3 contains 15 residues. Trimming removed 6 bases from V and 2 bases from J; junction bases left unmatched: 6. As DNA, the CDR3 is TGTGCCAGTAGCCCCTTGGGACAGGGGGCCTACGAGCAGTACTTC. Its protein product is CASSPLGQGAYEQYF.

The chain uses TRBV9 and TRBJ2-1, with 7 bases lining up with TRBD2. The CDR3 has 15 amino acids. Germline lookup yields CDR1 SGDLS and CDR2 YYNGEE. Trimming cost V 3 bases and J 2 bases; bases outside gene matches: 5. CDR3 amino acids: CASSDSGAPYNEQFF. For the CDR3, the DNA is TGTGCCAGCAGCGACAGCGGGGCCCCCTACAATGAGCAGTTCTTC.

In regard to this clone: Other DNA variants within this sample encode the same CDR3. The chain employs TRBV7-3 and TRBJ2-7; TRBD1 might be the D (5 bases). The CDR3 length is 13 residues. Germline V gives CDR1 SGHTA, CDR2 FQGTGA. Between the trimmed V and J ends, which lost 2 bases and 6 bases, there was a span of 11 bases. Written as DNA, the CDR3 is TGTGCCAGCAGCTTACAGGGCACGGGCGAGCAGTACTTC. It encodes CASSLQGTGEQYF.

This chain uses TRBV6-1 with TRBJ2-3, with D possibly matching TRBD2 (6 bases). This CDR3 contains 18 residues. The V end lost 0 bases, the J end lost 4 bases, and 20 bases lay between the germline ends. Per germline, CDR1 MNHNS and CDR2 SASEGT. CDR3 in amino acids: CASSEAVAGSAGPDTQYF. The CDR3 DNA is TGTGCCAGCAGTGAAGCGGTCGCGGGGTCGGCTGGCCCAGATACGCAGTATTTT.

The chain carries TRBV7-2 and TRBJ2-2; D not resolved. The CDR3 spans 12 residues. Looked up from germline, CDR1 is SGHTA and CDR2 is FQGNSA. V was clipped by 5 bases and J by 7 bases, with 8 bases between them. CDR3 in amino acids: CASSHLSGELFF. The CDR3 DNA follows: TGTGCCAGCAGCCACCTTAGCGGGGAGCTGTTTTTT.

The gene calls are TRBV24-1 and TRBJ1-1; 7 bases are shared with TRBD1. The length of the CDR3 is 13 residues. Germline CDR1 KGHDR, CDR2 SFDVKD. With 10 bases clipped from V and 4 bases from J, the junction kept 8 bases outside the gene matches. CDR3 in DNA: TGTGCCACTACCTGGGCAGGGGGCACTGAAGCTTTCTTT. The encoded protein is CATTWAGGTEAFF.

The CDR3 region is CASSLNWGLAEAFF. Written as DNA, the CDR3 is TGCGCCAGCAGCTTGAATTGGGGCTTGGCTGAAGCTTTCTTT. This chain links TRBV5-1 with TRBJ1-1, with D perhaps TRBD1 (5 bases). Looked up from germline, CDR1 is SGHRS and CDR2 is YFSETQ. This CDR3 is 14 amino acids long. V lost 1 base to trimming and J lost 6 bases, with 13 bases between them. Using reference TRBV5-1 and TRBJ1-1 for the parts outside the CDR3, the full variable domain is KAGVTQTPRYLIKTRGQQVTLSCSPISGHRSVSWYQQTPGQGLQFLFEYFSETQRNKGNFPGRFSGRQFSNSRSEMNVSTLELGDSALYLCASSLNWGLAEAFFGQGTRLTVV.

The rearrangement links TRBV19 to TRBJ1-1, with D unresolved. The CDR3 is made up of 14 amino acids. In germline, CDR1 is LNHDA, CDR2 SQIVND (reference sequence). V was cut by 5 bases and J by 0 bases, with 10 bases left in between. The CDR3 sequence: CASSYGSLNTEAFF. In DNA form, the CDR3 reads TGTGCCAGTAGTTACGGGAGTCTGAACACTGAAGCTTTCTTT.

The chain is built from TRBV5-1 and TRBJ2-3; the D is unclear. CDR3 size: 15 residues. V lost 1 base, J lost 4 bases, and 13 bases lay in between. Germline V gene sequence: CDR1 SGHRS, CDR2 YFSETQ. Here the CDR3 reads CASSLIPSQADTQYF. CDR3 coding DNA: TGCGCCAGCAGCTTGATCCCGAGTCAGGCAGATACGCAGTATTTT.

This chain links TRBV9 with TRBJ2-1; 9 bases agree with TRBD2. This CDR3 is built from 14 residues. J lost 8 bases, V lost 3 bases, and 6 bases had no gene match. The germline CDR1 and CDR2 sequences are SGDLS and YYNGEE. The DNA for the CDR3 is TGTGCCAGCAGCGGAAGACTAGCGGCATATGAGCAGTTCTTC. Translating it yields CASSGRLAAYEQFF.

The chain has TRBV14 and TRBJ2-7; the match to TRBD1 covers 8 bases. J lost 7 bases, V lost 1 base, and 3 bases had no gene match. Germline V lookup: CDR1 SGHDN, CDR2 FVKESK. CDR3 length equals 13 residues. Here the CDR3 reads CASSQVRQGEQYF. The DNA for the CDR3 is TGTGCCAGCAGCCAAGTCAGACAGGGGGAGCAGTACTTC.

The V gene is TRBV2, the J gene TRBJ1-2; 9 bases agree with TRBD1. Germline loops: CDR1 SNHLY, CDR2 FYNNEI. The CDR3 covers 18 residues. With V trimmed by 0 bases and J by 2 bases, 10 bases remained unmatched. The CDR3: CASSEAGITGGVNYGYTF. The CDR3 nucleotides read TGTGCCAGCAGTGAAGCTGGGATAACAGGGGGCGTAAACTATGGCTACACCTTC.

The V gene is TRBV27, the J gene TRBJ1-2; 8 bases are a match to TRBD1. This CDR3 spans 13 amino acids. Germline assignment: CDR1 MNHEY and CDR2 SMNVEV (reference sequence). Unmatched junction bases numbered 1, after V lost 5 bases and J lost 2 bases. CDR3 sequence (DNA): TGTGCCAGCAGTCGGACAGGGAACTATGGCTACACCTTC. Amino acid sequence: CASSRTGNYGYTF.